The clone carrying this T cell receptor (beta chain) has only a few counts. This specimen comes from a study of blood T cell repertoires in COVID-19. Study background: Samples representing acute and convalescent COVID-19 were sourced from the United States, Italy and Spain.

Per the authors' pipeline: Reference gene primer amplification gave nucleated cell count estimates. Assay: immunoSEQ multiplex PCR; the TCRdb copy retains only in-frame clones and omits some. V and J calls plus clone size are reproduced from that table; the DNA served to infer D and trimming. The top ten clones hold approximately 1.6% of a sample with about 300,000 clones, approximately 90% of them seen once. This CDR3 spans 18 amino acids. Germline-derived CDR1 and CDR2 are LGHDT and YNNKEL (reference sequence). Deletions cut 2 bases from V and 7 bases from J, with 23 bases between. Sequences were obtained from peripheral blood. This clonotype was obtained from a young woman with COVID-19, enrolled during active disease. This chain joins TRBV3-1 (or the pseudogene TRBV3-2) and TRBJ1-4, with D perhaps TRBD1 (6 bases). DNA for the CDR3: TGTGCCAGCAGCCAAAGACTTTACCCAGGGACAAGGGGTGAAAAACTGTTTTTT. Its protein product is CASSQRLYPGTRGEKLFF.